This entry lists 20 T cell receptor beta chains sequenced from one sample in a study of T cell responses to AZD1222 COVID-19 vaccine. Assay: immunoSEQ multiplex PCR; the TCRdb copy retains only in-frame clones and omits some. Of about 130,000 clones in the sample, approximately 83% were seen once. Sequenced here: peripheral blood, sampled on day 0 of AZD1222 vaccination. The receptors were gathered from an adult in good health.

The chain employs TRBV3-1 (or the pseudogene TRBV3-2) and TRBJ2-5; TRBD2 matches 7 bases. The trim removed 0 bases at V and 0 bases at J, leaving 10 bases unmatched. The CDR3 has 18 amino acids. CDR1 and CDR2 (germline): LGHDT, YNNKEL (reference sequence). This chain's CDR3 is CASSQDLSLADNQETQYF. The CDR3 DNA is TGTGCCAGCAGCCAAGATCTCAGTCTAGCGGACAACCAAGAGACCCAGTACTTC.

The V and J genes are TRBV11-2 and TRBJ1-4; a possible D gene is TRBD1 (6 bases). Trimming pared 5 bases from V and 8 bases from J, leaving 18 bases between. In germline, CDR1 is SGHAT, CDR2 FQNNGV. This CDR3 is 15 amino acids long. The CDR3 DNA reads TGTGCCAGCAGCCCGGCGGGGGCTCAAAGGGAAAAACTGTTTTTT. Encoded protein: CASSPAGAQREKLFF.

The rearrangement uses TRBV18 and TRBJ1-1; D gene unclear. CDR3 length: 15 residues. Germline V gives CDR1 KGHSH, CDR2 LQKENI. Between the trimmed V and J ends, which lost 3 bases and 0 bases, there was a span of 11 bases. CDR3 loop: CASSPSGNMNTEAFF. In DNA form, the CDR3 reads TGTGCCAGCTCACCCTCGGGGAACATGAACACTGAAGCTTTCTTT.

The chain carries TRBV7-2 and TRBJ1-6; D not resolved. The V end was cut by 1 base, the J end by 6 bases, with 7 bases between. Per germline, CDR1 SGHTA and CDR2 FQGNSA. CDR3 size: 14 residues. DNA for the CDR3: TGTGCCAGCAGCTTAGTGCAGGCTAATTCACCCCTCCACTTT. This translates into CASSLVQANSPLHF.

This chain joins TRBV5-3 and TRBJ1-5; 7 positions match TRBD1. TRBV5-3 has ORF status, its function being uncertain. The CDR3 is 16 residues long. J was trimmed by 0 bases and V by 3 bases; bases with no gene match: 6. CDR3 in DNA: TGTGCCAGAAGCTCTGAGACAGGGTTTAGCAATCAGCCCCAGCATTTT. This codes for CARSSETGFSNQPQHF.

V usage is TRBV19 and J usage is TRBJ1-2; D remains unclear. This CDR3 comprises 12 residues. The V end was cut by 6 bases, the J end by 7 bases, with 12 bases between. Germline-derived CDR1 and CDR2 are LNHDA and SQIVND (reference sequence). The CDR3 region is CASSDRAAGYTF. The CDR3 DNA reads as TGTGCCAGTAGCGACCGCGCCGCTGGCTACACCTTC.

The V call is TRBV11-3, the J call TRBJ2-1; D is uncertain. V lost 4 bases to trimming and J lost 1 base, with 11 bases between them. The CDR3 runs 15 residues. The germline V gene has CDR1 SGHNT and CDR2 YENEEA. The CDR3 here is CASSSNTASYNEQFF. The DNA of the CDR3 is TGTGCCAGCAGCTCTAACACTGCTTCCTACAATGAGCAGTTCTTC.

This clone has just a few counts. Other DNA sequences from this sample encode an identical CDR3 as well. The CDR3 DNA is TGCAGCGTTCACGGGGACACAGATACGCAGTATTTT. Protein: CSVHGDTDTQYF. The chain couples TRBV29-1 to TRBJ2-3, with a tentative D call TRBD2 (5 bases). V lost 5 bases to trimming and J lost 2 bases, with 8 bases between them. The germline V gene encodes CDR1 SQVTM and CDR2 ANQGSEA. The CDR3 runs to 12 residues.

V gene TRBV5-6 combines with J gene TRBJ2-3; 7 bases are shared with TRBD2. The germline V gene encodes CDR1 SGHDT and CDR2 YYEEEE. CDR3 length equals 15 residues. Trimming cost V 1 base and J 4 bases; bases outside gene matches: 6. The CDR3 reads CASSLPAGRSDTQYF. CDR3 in DNA: TGTGCCAGCAGCTTGCCAGCGGGGAGGTCAGATACGCAGTATTTT.

The chain recombines TRBV23-1 with TRBJ1-5; no firm D call. TRBV23-1 is an ORF for which the function is uncertain. This CDR3 contains 16 residues. Between the trimmed V and J ends, which lost 0 bases and 3 bases, there was a span of 12 bases. This CDR3 reads CASSQSIGNHNQPQHF. In nucleotides, the CDR3 is TGCGCCAGCAGTCAATCAATCGGGAACCACAATCAGCCCCAGCATTTT.

V usage is TRBV6-5 and J usage is TRBJ1-5, with D perhaps matching TRBD1 (5 bases). The length of the CDR3 is 15 residues. Germline V gene sequence: CDR1 MNHEY, CDR2 SVGAGI. V was shortened by 6 bases and J by 6 bases, with 18 bases between the two germline ends. DNA for the CDR3: TGTGCCAGCAGGAGAAGTCCGGAGAGGGGTCAGCCCCAGCATTTT. Translated: CASRRSPERGQPQHF.

The chain joins TRBV3-1 (or the pseudogene TRBV3-2) to TRBJ1-4, with 8 nucleotides matching TRBD1. The germline gives CDR1 LGHDT, CDR2 YNNKEL (reference sequence). Trimming took 1 base from V and 7 from J; bases not matched to a gene: 8. The CDR3 length is 16 residues. CDR3 loop: CASSQAPTGVGEKLFF. The CDR3 coding sequence is TGTGCCAGCAGCCAAGCCCCGACAGGGGTGGGTGAAAAACTGTTTTTT.

The rearrangement joins TRBV6-5 to TRBJ1-1; 8 nucleotides line up with TRBD1. CDR3 length: 15 residues. CDR1 is MNHEY, CDR2 SVGAGI, per germline. V trimming: 6 bases; J trimming: 4 bases; junction bases outside the gene matches: 10. CDR3 amino acids: CASRRQGARSTEAFF. The DNA for the CDR3 is TGTGCCAGCAGACGGCAGGGGGCGAGAAGCACTGAAGCTTTCTTT.

This sequence joins TRBV6-5 and TRBJ1-1, with D unclear. The CDR3 extends over 15 amino acids. Germline V gene data show CDR1 as MNHEY and CDR2 as SVGAGI. V was trimmed by 0 bases and J by 3 bases, leaving 11 bases between them. The chain's CDR3 is CASSYSATVYTEAFF. The CDR3, as DNA: TGTGCCAGCAGTTACTCGGCGACGGTATACACTGAAGCTTTCTTT.

This rearrangement joins TRBV10-1 to TRBJ2-7; possible D gene TRBD2, 5 bases. This CDR3 spans 13 amino acids. Germline V gene sequence: CDR1 WNHNN, CDR2 SYGVQD (reference sequence). The V gene lost 5 bases and the J gene lost 1 base, with 9 bases spanning the gap. CDR3 sequence: CASSYRDSYEQYF. The CDR3 DNA follows: TGCGCCAGCAGTTACCGGGATTCCTACGAGCAGTACTTC.

The chain links TRBV19 to TRBJ1-2, with D possibly TRBD1 on 6 matching bases. Germline CDR1 LNHDA, CDR2 SQIVND (reference sequence). This CDR3 is built from 12 residues. Trimming cost V 7 bases and J 8 bases, with 14 bases left between them. CDR3 coding DNA: TGTGCCAGTACCCCCCAGGGGCGCGGCTACACCTTC. It yields the protein CASTPQGRGYTF.

The genes are TRBV24-1 and TRBJ2-7; unclear D gene. Germline V gene sequence: CDR1 KGHDR, CDR2 SFDVKD. The germline V and J ends were trimmed by 3 bases and 2 bases, with 13 bases remaining between them. There are 15 residues in the CDR3. The DNA of the CDR3 is TGTGCCACCAGTGATGCCACGGGTCTTACCTACGAGCAGTACTTC. This sequence encodes CATSDATGLTYEQYF.

This chain connects TRBV2 to TRBJ2-5; maybe TRBD2 (6 bases). The ends were cut back, 6 bases at V and 5 bases at J, with 22 bases in the middle. Germline lookup yields CDR1 SNHLY and CDR2 FYNNEI. The CDR3 length is 16 residues. CDR3 nucleotide sequence: TGTGCCAGCAGCCCGTCTTCCGGGCCCGGAGGGGAGACCCAGTACTTC. Its protein is CASSPSSGPGGETQYF.

This clone was found a few times. V usage is TRBV29-1 and J usage is TRBJ2-3, with D tentatively TRBD1 or TRBD2 (5 bases each). Germline lookup yields CDR1 SQVTM and CDR2 ANQGSEA. The CDR3 extends over 14 amino acids. With 3 bases removed from V and 2 bases from J, the gap between germline ends came to 12 bases. DNA of the CDR3: TGCAGCGTTGAGGTGGGACCAGTCACAGATACGCAGTATTTT. Translated: CSVEVGPVTDTQYF.

CDR3: CASSYRQANSPLHF. The CDR3 bases are TGTGCCAGCAGTTACAGGCAGGCTAATTCACCCCTCCACTTT. This rearrangement joins TRBV6-5 to TRBJ1-6, with D unclear. The CDR3 is 14 amino acids. Germline V gives CDR1 MNHEY, CDR2 SVGAGI. Trimming took 2 bases from V and 6 from J, leaving 8 bases between them.